The 13 T cell receptor beta chains reported below all come from one sample, sequenced in a study of T cells in Graves' hyperthyroidism and ophthalmopathy. TCR beta CDR3 sequences were amplified from RNA transcripts. HTBI primers were the set used in a first-round RT-PCR of the TCR CDR3. TCRdb called the multiplex PCR reads again in MiXCR, with one record for every CDR3 protein. The table has over 650,000 distinct CDR3 sequences, 45% seen once. Specimen: peripheral blood or thyroid tissue (not recorded which). Receptors were obtained from an adult man with Graves' disease, either hyperthyroidism or ophthalmopathy (not recorded which).

The gene calls are TRBV5-1 and TRBJ1-5, with unresolved D. CDR1 is SGHRS and CDR2 is YFSETQ in the germline V gene. V lost 4 bases to trimming and J lost 8 bases, with 13 bases between them. The CDR3 runs to 13 residues. CDR3 coding DNA: TGCGCCAGCAGCCAGGCCCATTATGAGCCCCAGCATTTT. It codes for CASSQAHYEPQHF.

The rearrangement uses TRBV29-1 and TRBJ2-7; no firm D call. Germline V gene lookup returns CDR1 SQVTM and CDR2 ANQGSEA. The CDR3 sequence is 14 residues long. The V end lost 0 bases, the J end lost 0 bases, and 9 bases lay between the germline ends. The CDR3 is CSVEDYRSSYEQYF. The DNA for the CDR3 is TGCAGCGTTGAAGATTATAGGAGCTCCTACGAGCAGTACTTC.

This clonotype was seen repeatedly, ten times or more. The V call is TRBV12-3 or TRBV12-4, the J call TRBJ1-1, with a tentative D call TRBD1 (6 bases). V was clipped by 6 bases and J by 7 bases, with 15 bases between them. The CDR3 is made up of 13 amino acids. CDR3 region: CASRGRGDGEAFF. For the CDR3, the DNA is TGTGCCAGCAGAGGAAGGGGGGATGGTGAAGCTTTCTTT.

V gene TRBV20-1 combines with J gene TRBJ1-1; D ambiguous. The CDR3 is made up of 15 amino acids. V lost 1 base and J lost 4, with 16 bases in between. Germline-derived CDR1 and CDR2 are DFQATT and SNEGSKA (reference sequence). The CDR3 sequence: CSARVRRGMGTEAFF. CDR3 nucleotides: TGCAGTGCTAGAGTAAGGCGAGGGATGGGCACTGAAGCTTTCTTT.

About this clonotype itself: The junction departs from germline at one end; a sequencing error may be responsible. This chain links TRBV20-1 with TRBJ1-1; 7 bases line up with TRBD1. The CDR3 consists of 15 residues. Germline V gene data show CDR1 as DFQATT and CDR2 as SNEGSKA (reference sequence). Here the CDR3 DNA reads TGCAGTGCTGCCGACAGGGAGGGGTGGAACACTGAAGCTTCCTTT. It encodes CSAADREGWNTEASF.

The chain has TRBV10-2 and TRBJ1-2; 9 bases match TRBD1. With V trimmed by 4 bases and J by 4 bases, 10 bases remained unmatched. From germline, CDR1 is WSHSY and CDR2 SAAADI. The CDR3 spans 16 residues. CDR3 in DNA: TGCGCCAGCAGTGGCCCGGGACAGGGTGATAGCTATGGCTACACCTTC. Protein sequence: CASSGPGQGDSYGYTF.

The chain recombines TRBV7-6 with TRBJ1-5, with D perhaps TRBD1 (5 bases). V shed 5 bases and J shed 4 bases, with 15 bases lying between them. Looked up from germline, CDR1 is SGHVS and CDR2 is FNYEAQ. The CDR3 spans 15 residues. CDR3 sequence reads: CASSPSGGVNQPQHF. CDR3 nucleotides: TGTGCCAGCAGCCCCAGCGGGGGGGTTAATCAGCCCCAGCATTTT.

This sequence joins TRBV6-5 and TRBJ1-2; unclear D gene. Trimming removed 6 bases from V and 8 bases from J, with 19 bases in between. The CDR3 totals 14 residues. From germline, CDR1 is MNHEY and CDR2 SVGAGI. CDR3 sequence: CASSPLLPGGGYTF. The CDR3 nucleotides are TGTGCCAGCAGCCCCCTACTGCCGGGAGGGGGCTACACCTTC.

The chain has TRBV5-1 and TRBJ1-1; 8 nucleotides line up with TRBD1. The CDR3 runs to 16 residues. The junction had 7 bases not matched to a gene; V was cut back by 2 bases and J by 1 base. Germline V gene lookup returns CDR1 SGHRS and CDR2 YFSETQ. The CDR3 sequence is CASSLRQGRANTEAFF. In DNA form, the CDR3 reads TGCGCCAGCAGCTTAAGACAGGGGAGGGCGAACACTGAAGCTTTCTTT. The variable domain in full, with the rest retrieved from reference TRBV5-1 and TRBJ1-1, is KAGVTQTPRYLIKTRGQQVTLSCSPISGHRSVSWYQQTPGQGLQFLFEYFSETQRNKGNFPGRFSGRQFSNSRSEMNVSTLELGDSALYLCASSLRQGRANTEAFFGQGTRLTVV.

There are many counts of this clonotype. The gene calls are TRBV7-2 and TRBJ1-1; D call uncertain. Germline CDR1 is SGHTA and CDR2 is FQGNSA. This CDR3 is 15 amino acids long. With 1 base removed from V and 3 bases from J, the gap between germline ends came to 12 bases. CDR3 residues: CASSLGQFRYTEAFF. The CDR3 nucleotides read TGTGCCAGCAGCTTAGGGCAGTTCCGATACACTGAAGCTTTCTTT.

This clonotype came up a few times. The rearrangement uses TRBV28 and TRBJ1-6; D unresolved. In germline, CDR1 is MDHEN, CDR2 SYDVKM. The CDR3 runs 13 residues. V was clipped by 5 bases and J by 7 bases, with 9 bases between them. The DNA for the CDR3 is TGTGCCAGCAGTGAAGTGGTAAATTCACCCCTCCACTTT. It translates to CASSEVVNSPLHF.

This clonotype was picked up a small number of times. The rearrangement links TRBV5-6 to TRBJ1-1; D might be TRBD1 (6 bases). Germline-derived CDR1 and CDR2 are SGHDT and YYEEEE. This CDR3 spans 13 amino acids. V gave up 4 bases and J gave up 7 bases, with 14 bases separating them. For the CDR3, the DNA is TGTGCCAGCAGCATCGGACAGCTATATGAAGCTTTCTTT. Its translation: CASSIGQLYEAFF. Using reference TRBV5-6 and TRBJ1-1 for the parts outside the CDR3, the full variable domain is DAGVTQSPTHLIKTRGQQVTLRCSPKSGHDTVSWYQQALGQGPQFIFQYYEEEERQRGNFPDRFSGHQFPNYSSELNVNALLLGDSALYLCASSIGQLYEAFFGQGTRLTVV.

Only a few counts were recorded for this clonotype. J is TRBJ2-7 and V is TRBV7-9; D gene unclear. The germline V gene encodes CDR1 SEHNR and CDR2 FQNEAQ (reference sequence). The CDR3 has 14 amino acids. Trimming took 5 bases from V and 1 from J, leaving 12 bases between them. CDR3 in DNA: TGTGCCAGCAGCCGTCAAGGAATATCCTACGAGCAGTACTTC. Translation: CASSRQGISYEQYF.